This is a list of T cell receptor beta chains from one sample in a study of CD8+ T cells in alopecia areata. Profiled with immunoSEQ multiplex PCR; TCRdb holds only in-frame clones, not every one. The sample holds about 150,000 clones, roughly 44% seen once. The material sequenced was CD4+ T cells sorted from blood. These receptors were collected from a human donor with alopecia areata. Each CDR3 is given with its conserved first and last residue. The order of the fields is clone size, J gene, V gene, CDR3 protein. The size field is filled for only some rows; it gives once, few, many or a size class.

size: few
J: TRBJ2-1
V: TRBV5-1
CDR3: CASSSGDNEQFF

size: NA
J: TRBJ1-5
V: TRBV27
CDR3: CASRAQGGHPQHF

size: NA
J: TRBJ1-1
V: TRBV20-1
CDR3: CSARGDTEAFF

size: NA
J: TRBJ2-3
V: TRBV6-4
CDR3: CASSDSSGNTDTQYF

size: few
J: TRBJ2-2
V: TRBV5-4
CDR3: CASRRGTSGSNGELFF

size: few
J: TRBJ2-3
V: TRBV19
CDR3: CASRSSSGRNTQYF

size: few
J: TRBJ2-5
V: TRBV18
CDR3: CASSPGLAGKETQYF

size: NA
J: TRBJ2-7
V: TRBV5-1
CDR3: CASSLGQRTNYEQYF

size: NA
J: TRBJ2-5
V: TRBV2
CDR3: CASRSGEKETQYF

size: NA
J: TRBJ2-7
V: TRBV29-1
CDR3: CSAGTSGSAGDEQYF

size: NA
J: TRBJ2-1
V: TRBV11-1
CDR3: CASSTGGTSNEQFF

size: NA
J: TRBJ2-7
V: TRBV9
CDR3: CASSPRGVHEQYF

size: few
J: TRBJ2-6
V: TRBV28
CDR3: CASSMTGGNSGANVLTF

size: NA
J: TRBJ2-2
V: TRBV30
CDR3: CAWSGGRITGELFF

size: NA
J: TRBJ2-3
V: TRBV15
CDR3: CATSSPRGADTQYF

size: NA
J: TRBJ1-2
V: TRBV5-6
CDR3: CASRPGGEDYGYTF

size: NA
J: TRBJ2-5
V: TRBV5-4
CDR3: CASSFWAETQYF

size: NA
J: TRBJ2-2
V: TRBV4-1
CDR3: CASSPRTGELFF

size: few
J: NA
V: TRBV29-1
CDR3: CSVLGTAYEQYF

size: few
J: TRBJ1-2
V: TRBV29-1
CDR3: CSVEEGTGGRRF

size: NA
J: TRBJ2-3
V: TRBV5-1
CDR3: CASSSVDTQYF

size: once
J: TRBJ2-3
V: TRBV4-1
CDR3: CASSQVVGITDTQYF

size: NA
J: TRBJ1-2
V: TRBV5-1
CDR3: CASSFGGDENGYTF

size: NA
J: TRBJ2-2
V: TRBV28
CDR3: CASSFSWGNGELFF

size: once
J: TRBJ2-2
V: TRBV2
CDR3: CASRLAGGPGELFF

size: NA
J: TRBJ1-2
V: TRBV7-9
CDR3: CASSLRRGGGYTF

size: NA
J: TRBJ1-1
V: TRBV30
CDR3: CAWTNKNTEAFF

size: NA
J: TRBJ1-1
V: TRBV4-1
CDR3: CASSPPLGILNTEAFF

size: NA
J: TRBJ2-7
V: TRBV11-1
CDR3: CASSPDRDEQYF

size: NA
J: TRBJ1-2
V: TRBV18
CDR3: CASSPDRDYGYTF

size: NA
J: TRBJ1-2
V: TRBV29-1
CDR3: CSATWGPNYGYTF

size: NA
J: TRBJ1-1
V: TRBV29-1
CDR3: CSVDRGVGTEAFF

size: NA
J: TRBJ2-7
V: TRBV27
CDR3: CASSLRDRSGQYF

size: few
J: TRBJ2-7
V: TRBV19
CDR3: CASGSRTEQYF

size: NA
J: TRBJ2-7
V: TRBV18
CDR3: CASSPPSAGAYEQYF

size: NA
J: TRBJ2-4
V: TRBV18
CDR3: CASSPGLAKNIQYF

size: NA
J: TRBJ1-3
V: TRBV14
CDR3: CASSQEPPWRIYF

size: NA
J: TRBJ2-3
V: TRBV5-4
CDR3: CASSLRGTDTQYF

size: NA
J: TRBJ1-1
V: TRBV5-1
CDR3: CASSVEGMEAFF

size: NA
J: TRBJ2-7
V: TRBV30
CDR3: CAWSGWSGRSYEQYF

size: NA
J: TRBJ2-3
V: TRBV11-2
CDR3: CASSLRAAPDTQYF

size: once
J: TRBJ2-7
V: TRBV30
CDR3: CAWSPGLAGDEQYF

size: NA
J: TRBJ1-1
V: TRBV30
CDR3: CAWSVESHLNTEAFF

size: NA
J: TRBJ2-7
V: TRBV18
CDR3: CASSPGRDEQYF

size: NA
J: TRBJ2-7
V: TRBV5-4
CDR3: CASRRRGNYEQYF

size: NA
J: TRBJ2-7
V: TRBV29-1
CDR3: CSVERGYEQYF

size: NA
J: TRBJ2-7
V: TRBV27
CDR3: CASSSLGTRSYEQYF

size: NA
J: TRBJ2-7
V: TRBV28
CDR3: CASRRHGSYEQYF

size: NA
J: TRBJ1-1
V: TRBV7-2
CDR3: CACGFWGKRVAEAFF

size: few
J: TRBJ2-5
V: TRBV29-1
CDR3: CSARRGGAGETQYF

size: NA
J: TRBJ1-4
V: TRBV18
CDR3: CASSPPGRLNEKLFF

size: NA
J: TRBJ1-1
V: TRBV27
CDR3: CASSLSSGAPLNTEAFF

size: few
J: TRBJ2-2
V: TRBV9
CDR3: CASSVDLLVAGELFF

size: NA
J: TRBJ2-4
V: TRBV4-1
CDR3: CASSHPRTAVNIQYF